What follows is one T cell receptor beta chain and its context. The antigen is undetermined. This sequence may be a read error, since a much larger clone differs from it by one base. The sample originates from a study of early T cells in non-severe SARS-CoV-2 infection. About the research overall: Chains were not paired, and sequencing was done on bulk RNA from unsorted whole blood.

The CDR3 covers 14 residues. Losses at the gene ends were 3 bases for V and 3 bases for J; bases not matched to a gene: 3. From germline, CDR1 is SGHKS and CDR2 YYEKEE (reference sequence). Individual cDNA molecules received unique molecular identifiers. Each CDR3 protein is one row after TCRdb ran MiXCR on the 5' RACE reads. The data show about 27,000 distinct CDR3 sequences, with 2.9% seen just once and 0.7% to 0.9% held by the top ten. General study points: Matching against VDJdb likely underestimated virus-specific expansions, favoring anti-spike CD8.

The TCR comes from an adult who was a healthcare worker with PCR-confirmed SARS-CoV-2 infection or an uninfected control (not recorded which). This sequence joins TRBV5-5 and TRBJ1-2; the match to TRBD1 covers 9 bases. Sequencing was carried out using whole blood. The CDR3, as DNA: TGTGCCAGCAGCTCACAGGGGGCCGACTATGGCTACACCTTC. It translates to CASSSQGADYGYTF.